This TCR beta chain was captured by sequencing in a study of regulatory T cells in long-lasting Graves disease. Study findings and constraints: Favoring TRBV28, TRBJ1-2 and TRBJ2-5 was a feature seen in persistent disease. Newly diagnosed Graves' patients exceeded persistent ones in TCR diversity.

Time point here: persistent/refractory GD, antithyroid drugs over 5 years with positive TRAb. Extracted PBMC RNA gave rise to the TCR library. Diagnosis followed American Thyroid Association guidelines for Graves' disease. With respect to this clonotype: Its specificity is not known.

Arm-PCR of CDR3 regions and iRepertoire HTBI primers were used to build TCR beta libraries. TCRdb redid the calling of the multiplex PCR reads with MiXCR, one entry per CDR3 protein. This sample carries 700,000 or so distinct CDR3 sequences, 25% to 35% of them seen once, and the ten largest clones take roughly 40%. This CDR3 comprises 15 residues. Looked up from germline, CDR1 is SEHNR and CDR2 is FQNEAQ (reference sequence). V shed 2 bases and J 3 bases; nucleotides not matched to a gene: 4. This clonotype was sampled from a female donor with Graves disease. Specimen: peripheral blood mononuclear cells (PBMCs), collected when the disease was refractory, from a patient treated with antithyroid drugs. The rearrangement links TRBV7-9 to TRBJ1-2, with 9 bases that match TRBD1. DNA of the CDR3: TGTGCCAGCAGCTTACACAGGGGGCGCGACTATGGCTACACCTTC. Protein sequence: CASSLHRGRDYGYTF.